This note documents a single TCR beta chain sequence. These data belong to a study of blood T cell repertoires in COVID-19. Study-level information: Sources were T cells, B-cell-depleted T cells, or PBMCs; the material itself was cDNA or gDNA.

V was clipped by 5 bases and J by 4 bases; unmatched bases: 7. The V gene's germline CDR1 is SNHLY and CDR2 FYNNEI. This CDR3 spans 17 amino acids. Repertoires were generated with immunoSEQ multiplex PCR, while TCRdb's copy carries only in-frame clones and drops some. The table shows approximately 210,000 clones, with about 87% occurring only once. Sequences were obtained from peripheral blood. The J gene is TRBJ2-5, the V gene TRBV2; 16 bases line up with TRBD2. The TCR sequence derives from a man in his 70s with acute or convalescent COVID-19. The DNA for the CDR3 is TGTGCCAGCAGTCAGGGACTAGCGGGAGGGCCTGGAGAGACCCAGTACTTC. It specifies CASSQGLAGGPGETQYF.